This TCR beta chain was captured by sequencing in a study of cytomegalovirus exposure and HLA in healthy donors. Turning to the study itself: It was reported in a later analysis that the 100 to 150 validation repertoires used the same platform as the approximately 600 first-cohort repertoires.

TCRdb keeps only in-frame clones here, not all; method: immunoSEQ multiplex PCR. Among 120,000 or so clones listed, more than 85% were seen once. With V trimmed by 5 bases and J by 0 bases, 6 bases remained unmatched. Germline-derived CDR1 and CDR2 are MDHEN and SYDVKM. The CDR3 extends over 16 amino acids. The V call is TRBV28, the J call TRBJ1-3; 8 positions agree with TRBD1. The TCR sequence derives from a man aged 18 to 29 in good health and CMV-seropositive. Material: PBMCs. CDR3 DNA: TGTGCCAGCAGTCGGACAGGGATTCACTCTGGAAACACCATATATTTT. Residues: CASSRTGIHSGNTIYF. Full variable domain (remainder filled in from reference TRBV28 and TRBJ1-3): DVKVTQSSRYLVKRTGEKVFLECVQDMDHENMFWYRQDPGLGLRLIYFSYDVKMKEKGDIPEGYSVSREKKERFSLILESASTNQTSMYLCASSRTGIHSGNTIYFGEGSWLTVV.